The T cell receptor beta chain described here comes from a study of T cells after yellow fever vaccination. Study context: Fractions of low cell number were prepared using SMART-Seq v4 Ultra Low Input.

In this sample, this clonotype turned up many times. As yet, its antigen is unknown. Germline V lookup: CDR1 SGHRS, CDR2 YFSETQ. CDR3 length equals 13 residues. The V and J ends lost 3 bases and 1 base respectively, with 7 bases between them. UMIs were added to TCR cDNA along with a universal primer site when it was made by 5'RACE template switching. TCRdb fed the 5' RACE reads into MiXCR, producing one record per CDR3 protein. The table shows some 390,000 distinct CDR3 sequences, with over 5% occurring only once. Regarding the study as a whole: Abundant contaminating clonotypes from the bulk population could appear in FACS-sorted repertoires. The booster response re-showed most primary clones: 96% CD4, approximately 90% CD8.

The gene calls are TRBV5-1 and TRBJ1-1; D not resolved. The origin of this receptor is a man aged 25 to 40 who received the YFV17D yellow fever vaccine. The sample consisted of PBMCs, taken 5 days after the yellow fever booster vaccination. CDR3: CASSSEPNTEAFF. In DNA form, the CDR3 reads TGCGCCAGCAGCTCGGAACCGAACACTGAAGCTTTCTTT.